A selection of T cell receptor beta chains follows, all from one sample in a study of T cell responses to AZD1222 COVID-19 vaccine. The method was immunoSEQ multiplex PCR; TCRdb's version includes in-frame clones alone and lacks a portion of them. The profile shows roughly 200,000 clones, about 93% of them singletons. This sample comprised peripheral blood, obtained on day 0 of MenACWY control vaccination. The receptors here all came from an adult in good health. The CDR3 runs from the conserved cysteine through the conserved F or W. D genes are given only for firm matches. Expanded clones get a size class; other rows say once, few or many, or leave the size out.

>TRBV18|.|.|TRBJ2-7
CASSPMESGEQYF
TGTGCCAGCTCACCAATGGAGTCTGGCGAGCAGTACTTC
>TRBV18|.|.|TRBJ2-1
CASSRGLPPNNEQFF
TGTGCCAGCTCACGGGGACTCCCACCTAACAATGAGCAGTTCTTC
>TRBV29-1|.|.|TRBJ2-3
CSVVYRSTDTQYF
TGCAGCGTTGTTTACAGGAGCACAGATACGCAGTATTTT
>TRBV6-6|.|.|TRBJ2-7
CASRSGTRGGYEQYF
TGTGCCAGCAGGTCCGGGACCCGGGGCGGGTACGAGCAGTACTTC
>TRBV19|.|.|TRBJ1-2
CASSQEVRGYTF
TGTGCCAGTAGCCAAGAGGTGCGTGGCTACACCTTC
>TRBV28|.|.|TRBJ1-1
CASSFWRGRAEAFF
TGTGCCAGCAGTTTCTGGAGGGGAAGGGCTGAAGCTTTCTTT
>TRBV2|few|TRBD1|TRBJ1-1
CASSVLQTGYSNTEAFF
TGTGCCAGCAGTGTTCTCCAGACAGGGTACTCGAACACTGAAGCTTTCTTT
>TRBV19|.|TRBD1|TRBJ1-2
CASSTAWTGRNYGYTF
TGTGCCAGTAGTACCGCATGGACAGGCCGTAACTATGGCTACACCTTC
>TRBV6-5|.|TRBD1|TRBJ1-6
CASSRRDRGNSPLHF
TGTGCCAGCAGTCGAAGGGACAGGGGGAATTCACCCCTCCACTTT
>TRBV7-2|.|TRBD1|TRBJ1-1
CASSPDRAWTEAFF
TGTGCCAGCAGCCCAGACAGGGCTTGGACTGAAGCTTTCTTT
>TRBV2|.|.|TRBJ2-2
CASSVMGGSGELFF
TGTGCCAGCAGTGTTATGGGTGGGTCCGGGGAGCTGTTTTTT
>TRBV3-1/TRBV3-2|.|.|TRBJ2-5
CASSQVVGGAAFQETQYF
TGTGCCAGCAGCCAAGTTGTCGGGGGCGCTGCTTTCCAAGAGACCCAGTACTTC
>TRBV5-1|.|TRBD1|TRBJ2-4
CASSLQGEAKNIQYF
TGCGCCAGCAGCTTGCAGGGGGAGGCCAAAAACATTCAGTACTTC
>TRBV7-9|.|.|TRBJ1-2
CASSPILQIYGYTF
TGTGCCAGCAGTCCAATTCTGCAGATCTATGGCTACACCTTC
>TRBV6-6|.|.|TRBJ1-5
CASRDGAMNQPQHF
TGTGCCAGCAGGGACGGAGCAATGAATCAGCCCCAGCATTTT
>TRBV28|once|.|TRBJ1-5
CASSSDRSPQHF
TGTGCCAGCAGTTCCGACAGGTCCCCCCAGCATTTT
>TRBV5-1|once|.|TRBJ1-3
CASSPQGQVGNTIYF
TGCGCCAGCAGCCCTCAGGGGCAGGTTGGAAACACCATATATTTT
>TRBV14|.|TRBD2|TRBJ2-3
CASSQAVGGGAVDTQYF
TGTGCCAGCAGCCAAGCGGTCGGCGGGGGGGCCGTAGATACGCAGTATTTT
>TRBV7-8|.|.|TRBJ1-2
CASSLGGTYSYGYTF
TGTGCCAGCAGCTTAGGGGGGACATACTCTTATGGCTACACCTTC
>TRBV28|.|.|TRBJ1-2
CASIGGYGYTF
TGTGCCAGCATTGGGGGCTATGGCTACACCTTC
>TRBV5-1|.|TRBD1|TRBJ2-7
CASSPGTGGGEQYF
TGCGCCAGCAGCCCAGGGACAGGCGGCGGCGAGCAGTACTTC
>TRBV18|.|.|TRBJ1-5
CASSAAPGANQPQHF
TGTGCCAGCTCCGCAGCCCCCGGGGCCAATCAGCCCCAGCATTTT
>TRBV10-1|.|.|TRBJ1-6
CASSRRSIGSPLHF
TGCGCCAGCAGCCGGAGGAGTATAGGTTCACCCCTCCACTTT
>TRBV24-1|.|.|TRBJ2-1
CATSDAGAYNEQFF
TGTGCCACCAGTGATGCCGGGGCTTACAATGAGCAGTTCTTC
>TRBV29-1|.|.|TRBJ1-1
CSVDDRLNTEAFF
TGCAGCGTAGACGACAGATTGAACACTGAAGCTTTCTTT
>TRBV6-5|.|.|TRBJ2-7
CASSYGGLLREQYF
TGTGCCAGCAGTTATGGAGGTTTGCTAAGGGAGCAGTACTTC
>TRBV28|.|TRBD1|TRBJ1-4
CASSLIFRGQILF
TGTGCCAGCAGTTTAATTTTTAGGGGACAGATTCTTTTT
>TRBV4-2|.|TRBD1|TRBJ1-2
CASSLTQGANYGYTF
TGTGCCAGCAGCTTAACACAGGGGGCTAACTATGGCTACACCTTC
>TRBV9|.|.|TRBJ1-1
CASSPQTVMNTEAFF
TGTGCCAGCAGCCCGCAAACAGTGATGAACACTGAAGCTTTCTTT
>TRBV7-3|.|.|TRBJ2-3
CASSLPEATDTQYF
TGTGCCAGCAGCCTCCCGGAGGCAACCGATACGCAGTATTTT
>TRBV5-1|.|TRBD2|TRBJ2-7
CASSSTLAGASSYEQYF
TGCGCCAGCAGCTCGACACTAGCGGGGGCGAGCTCCTACGAGCAGTACTTC
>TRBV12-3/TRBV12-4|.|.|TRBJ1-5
CASSLGVRSGNF
TGTGCCAGCAGTTTAGGTGTCAGGTCCGGGAATTTT
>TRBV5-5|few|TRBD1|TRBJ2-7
CASSLSPGGSSYEQYF
TGTGCCAGCAGCTTGTCCCCAGGGGGTAGCTCCTACGAGCAGTACTTC
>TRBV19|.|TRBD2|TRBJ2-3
CASSSRGGGTDTQYF
TGTGCCAGTAGCTCGCGGGGGGGCGGAACAGATACGCAGTATTTT
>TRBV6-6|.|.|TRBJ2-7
CASSYRGQTYEQYF
TGTGCCAGCAGTTACAGGGGCCAGACCTACGAGCAGTACTTC
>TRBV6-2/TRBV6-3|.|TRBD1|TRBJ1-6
CASSFGTVVSPLHF
TGTGCCAGCAGTTTCGGGACAGTGGTTTCACCCCTCCACTTT
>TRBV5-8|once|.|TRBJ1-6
CASSLGLSSPLHF
TGTGCCAGCAGCTTGGGACTCAGTTCACCCCTCCACTTT
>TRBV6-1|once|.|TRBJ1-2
CASSESGTLGYTF
TGTGCCAGCAGTGAGTCCGGGACACTCGGCTACACCTTC
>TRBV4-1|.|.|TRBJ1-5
CASSQKGVGTGSNQPQHF
TGCGCCAGCAGCCAAAAAGGTGTGGGAACAGGTAGCAATCAGCCCCAGCATTTT
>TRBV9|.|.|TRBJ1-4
CASSVGEGGNEKLFF
TGTGCCAGCAGCGTAGGGGAGGGAGGTAATGAAAAACTGTTTTTT
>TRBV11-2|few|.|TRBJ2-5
CASSLVVGETQYF
TGTGCCAGCAGTCTAGTGGTGGGAGAGACCCAGTACTTC
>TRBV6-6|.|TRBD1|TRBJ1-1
CASSSQDRQSAFF
TGTGCCAGCAGTTCGCAGGACAGGCAGTCGGCTTTCTTT
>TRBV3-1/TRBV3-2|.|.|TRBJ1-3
CASSPGLTLVGNTIYF
TGTGCCAGCAGCCCAGGCCTGACACTTGTTGGAAACACCATATATTTT
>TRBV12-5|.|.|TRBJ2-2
CASGSVTAWITGELFF
TGTGCTAGTGGCTCCGTAACGGCCTGGATCACCGGGGAGCTGTTTTTT
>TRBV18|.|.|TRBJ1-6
CASSRGTASPLHF
TGTGCCAGCTCCCGCGGGACGGCTTCACCCCTCCACTTT
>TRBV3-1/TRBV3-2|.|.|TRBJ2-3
CASSQVLGAGDTQYF
TGTGCCAGCAGCCAAGTGTTAGGGGCTGGGGATACGCAGTATTTT
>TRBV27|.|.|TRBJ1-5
CASSLEGLGNQPQHF
TGTGCCAGCAGTTTAGAGGGGTTAGGAAATCAGCCCCAGCATTTT
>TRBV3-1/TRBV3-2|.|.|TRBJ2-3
CASSPRVGGDPHTQYF
TGTGCCAGCAGCCCCCGGGTCGGAGGGGACCCCCATACGCAGTATTTT
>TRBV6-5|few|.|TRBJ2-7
CASWVDVYEQYF
TGTGCCAGCTGGGTGGACGTCTACGAGCAGTACTTC
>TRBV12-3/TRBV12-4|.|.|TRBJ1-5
CASSLNAGIQHF
TGTGCCAGCAGTTTGAATGCAGGGATCCAGCATTTT
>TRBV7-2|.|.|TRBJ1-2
CASREQGSQGYGYTF
TGTGCCAGCAGGGAACAGGGATCCCAAGGCTATGGCTACACCTTC
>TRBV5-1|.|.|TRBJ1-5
CATHVGATISNQPQHF
TGCGCCACCCATGTAGGGGCAACCATTAGCAATCAGCCCCAGCATTTT
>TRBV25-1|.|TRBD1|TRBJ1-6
CASSEFGQVNSPLHF
TGTGCCAGCAGTGAATTCGGACAGGTCAATTCACCCCTCCACTTT
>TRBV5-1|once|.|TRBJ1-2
CASSLSTGMQGGYTF
TGCGCCAGCAGCTTGTCCACGGGAATGCAGGGTGGCTACACCTTC
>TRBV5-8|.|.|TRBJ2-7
CASSARAGETYEQYF
TGTGCCAGCAGCGCGCGGGCCGGGGAGACCTACGAGCAGTACTTC
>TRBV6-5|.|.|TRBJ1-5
CASSYDSGGNQPQHF
TGTGCCAGCAGTTACGACAGTGGGGGCAATCAGCCCCAGCATTTT
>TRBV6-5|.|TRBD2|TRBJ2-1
CASSYSGGGYNEQFF
TGTGCCAGCAGTTACTCTGGCGGGGGGTACAATGAGCAGTTCTTC
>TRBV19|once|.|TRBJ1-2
CASSIGTGIYGYTF
TGTGCCAGTAGTATAGGTACAGGGATTTATGGCTACACCTTC